This T cell receptor (beta chain) was recovered during a study of regulatory T cells in long-lasting Graves disease. The CDR3 is 16 amino acids. CDR1 SGHNT and CDR2 YENEEA come from the germline V gene. V shed 5 bases and J 6 bases; nucleotides not matched to a gene: 11. With regard to this clonotype: The antigen is undetermined.

Time point in this sample: newly diagnosed GD, antithyroid drugs for less than 3 months. PBMCs provided the RNA from which the TCR library was made. Arm-PCR of CDR3 regions with iRepertoire HTBI primers generated TCR beta libraries. TCRdb independently ran MiXCR on the multiplex PCR reads; one entry per CDR3 protein. The table shows fewer than 500,000 distinct CDR3 sequences, with about a sixth occurring only once. Regarding the study as a whole: No thyroid tissue was studied; the work used peripheral blood only.

These data also featured in a second study, about T cells in Graves' hyperthyroidism and ophthalmopathy. That work adds: Patients were aged 18 to 65, had disease duration under 2 months, and had newly diagnosed hyperthyroidism.

The receptor was isolated from a man aged 35 to 55 with Graves disease. Sequencing used peripheral blood mononuclear cells (PBMCs), obtained at new diagnosis, from a patient treated with antithyroid drugs. The chain uses TRBV11-3 and TRBJ2-1; TRBD2 agrees at 9 bases. The CDR3, as DNA: TGTGCCAGCAGCATGAACCCGGGACTAGCTTTCAATGAGCAGTTCTTC. It encodes CASSMNPGLAFNEQFF.